This entry is about one TCR beta chain. What it recognizes is unknown. These data are taken from a study of cytomegalovirus exposure and HLA in healthy donors. Study results and caveats: Many donors shared some public TCRs, even though most TCR sequences were rare. Through in vitro validation, a few CMV-associated chains were shown to be specific for CMV antigens.

The V gene's germline CDR1 is SEHNR and CDR2 FQNEAQ (reference sequence). The CDR3 consists of 16 residues. With 2 bases removed from V and 0 bases from J, the gap between germline ends came to 13 bases. The data were produced by immunoSEQ multiplex PCR, yet TCRdb's version contains in-frame clones alone and is incomplete. The sample lists some 80,000 clones, 95% occurring once. The chain combines TRBV7-9 with TRBJ1-2; D may be TRBD1 (6 bases). The clonotype originates from a woman aged 18-30 years in good health and CMV-seronegative. Sequencing was performed on PBMCs. The CDR3 here is CASSLSRGSANYGYTF. The CDR3, as DNA: TGTGCCAGCAGCTTATCCAGGGGTTCGGCTAACTATGGCTACACCTTC.